This TCR beta chain came from a study of shared clonotypes between healthy human individuals. Study-level results: Memory subsets generally showed smaller estimated richness than naive subsets did.

CDR3 length: 14 amino acids. V lost 2 bases to trimming and J lost 7 bases, with 14 bases between them. The germline V gene has CDR1 SNHLY and CDR2 FYNNEI. Sequencing used immunoSEQ multiplex PCR; TCRdb keeps in-frame clones, though not all of them. The table records about 1 million clones, 70% to 80% of them present only once. Of note for this clone: Its antigen is not known.

The chain is built from TRBV2 and TRBJ1-2; no clear D gene. The material sequenced was memory CD4+ T cells from PBMCs. Subset described: CD45RA-negative fraction. This receptor was identified in a man aged 18-30 years in good health. Some clones in this sample may be carry-over from other donors' samples. CDR3: CASSEIVGKGGYTF. The CDR3 bases are TGTGCCAGCAGTGAAATTGTGGGAAAGGGTGGCTACACCTTC.